Each of the 18 T cell receptor beta chains below was sequenced from the same sample in a study of vaccination effects on CD4 cells after COVID-19. Their cognate antigens are unknown. Before sequencing, viral peptide pools were used by the ViraFEST assay to expand antigen-specific CD4+ T cells. Investigators separated out CD4+ T cells once around eleven days of culture had passed. Absence of prior SARS-CoV-2 infection characterized the vaccine recipients, who showed negative nucleocapsid antibodies. Using immunoSEQ multiplex PCR, the repertoire was profiled, and TCRdb retains in-frame clones only, with some absent. The sample includes tens of thousands of clones, about four fifths of them seen just once. Here the sequenced sample was CD4+ T cells from PBMCs cultured with HCoV-NL63 spike peptides, taken before COVID-19 vaccination. Source of these receptors: a human donor who received a COVID-19 vaccine.

The J gene is TRBJ2-7, the V gene TRBV19, with D tentatively TRBD1 or TRBD2 (5 bases each). This CDR3 contains 14 residues. The germline CDR1 and CDR2 sequences are LNHDA and SQIVND (reference sequence). The V end was cut by 3 bases, the J end by 2 bases, with 11 bases between. Here the CDR3 reads CASSMRDRPYEQYV. Here the CDR3 DNA reads TGTGCCAGTAGTATGAGGGACCGACCCTACGAGCAGTACGTC.

The genes are TRBV6-5 and TRBJ1-4, with D uncertain. Trimming stripped 8 bases from V and 7 bases from J, with 17 bases between. The length of the CDR3 is 14 residues. The germline V gene has CDR1 MNHEY and CDR2 SVGAGI. Written as DNA, the CDR3 is TGTGCCAGCCGGACCGGACGGGAGTTTGAAAAACTGTTTTTT. Amino acid sequence: CASRTGREFEKLFF.

Only a few counts were recorded for this clone. V usage is TRBV10-1 and J usage is TRBJ2-3; no definite D call. The CDR3 spans 13 residues. V dropped 3 bases and J dropped 8 bases, with 12 bases sitting between them. CDR1 WNHNN and CDR2 SYGVQD come from the germline V gene (reference sequence). The CDR3 protein is CASSDLSMATQYF. As DNA, the CDR3 is TGCGCCAGCAGTGACTTATCGATGGCTACGCAGTATTTT.

This clone was seen more than once but under ten times. This chain connects TRBV2 to TRBJ2-2, with TRBD1 matching 7 bases. Germline assignment: CDR1 SNHLY and CDR2 FYNNEI. V shed 5 bases and J 1 base; nucleotides not matched to a gene: 1. CDR3 size: 14 residues. CDR3 nucleotides: TGTGCCAGCAGTCGACAGGGGAACACCGGGGAGCTGTTTTTT. Translated, it gives CASSRQGNTGELFF.

The chain uses TRBV7-8 and TRBJ1-1; TRBD1 might be the D (5 bases). Trimming shortened V by 4 bases and J by 1 base, and 22 bases separated the two germline ends. CDR1 is SGHVS, CDR2 FQNEAQ, per germline. CDR3 length equals 18 residues. This CDR3 reads CASSSAFRGLFWNTEAFF. The CDR3 DNA is TGTGCCAGCAGCTCCGCCTTCCGGGGCCTGTTCTGGAACACTGAAGCTTTCTTT.

The V and J genes are TRBV21-1 and TRBJ1-2. TRBV21-1 is marked as a pseudogene. This CDR3 region has 10 residues. CDR3 residues: CASSWVGYTF. The DNA of the CDR3 is TGTGCCAGCAGCTGGGTCGGCTACACCTTC.

J is TRBJ2-5 and V is TRBV5-1, with 11 bases matching TRBD2. The CDR3 totals 16 residues. The germline gives CDR1 SGHRS, CDR2 YFSETQ. Trimming removed 0 bases from V and 2 bases from J; junction bases left unmatched: 3. Written as DNA, the CDR3 is TGCGCCAGCAGCTTGGGGCCTAGCGGGGGGCAAGAGACCCAGTACTTC. Its translation: CASSLGPSGGQETQYF.

J is TRBJ2-5 and V is TRBV2, with 7 bases lining up with TRBD2. V shed 7 bases, J shed 1 base, and the junction held 12 bases outside the gene matches. The CDR3 has 16 amino acids. The V gene's germline CDR1 is SNHLY and CDR2 FYNNEI. CDR3 amino acids: CASIPSGLQLQETQYF. CDR3 nucleotides: TGTGCCAGCATTCCTAGCGGATTACAACTCCAAGAGACCCAGTACTTC.

The gene calls are TRBV4-3 and TRBJ1-5, with 7 bases fitting TRBD1. Per the germline V gene, CDR1 is LGHNA and CDR2 is YSLEER. V dropped 2 bases and J dropped 2; count of bases not matched to a gene: 9. The CDR3 has 17 amino acids. DNA of the CDR3: TGCGCCAGCAGCCAATATTGGGCAGGGGGTGGCAATCAGCCCCAGCATTTT. Its translation: CASSQYWAGGGNQPQHF.

Only one count was recorded for this clone. The V call is TRBV18, the J call TRBJ1-1, with TRBD1 matching 7 bases. Trimming at V came to 2 bases and at J to 5 bases, leaving 5 bases not matched to a gene. Germline assignment: CDR1 KGHSH and CDR2 LQKENI. The CDR3 is 14 residues long. The CDR3 protein is CASSPGQAFTEAFF. The CDR3 nucleotides are TGTGCCAGCTCACCAGGACAGGCTTTTACTGAAGCTTTCTTT.

V and J are TRBV24-1 and TRBJ1-5; D remains ambiguous. The CDR3 sequence is 13 residues long. The V gene lost 4 bases and the J gene lost 9 bases, with 12 bases spanning the gap. Per the germline V gene, CDR1 is KGHDR and CDR2 is SFDVKD. CDR3 in DNA: TGTGCCACCAGTGAAAGTTCTGGTTGGCCCCAGCATTTT. Residues: CATSESSGWPQHF.

The chain carries TRBV15 and TRBJ2-2; 7 bases match TRBD1. V shed 8 bases and J 4 bases; nucleotides not matched to a gene: 10. There are 15 residues in the CDR3. Germline lookup yields CDR1 LNHNV and CDR2 YYDKDF (reference sequence). In nucleotides, the CDR3 is TGTGCCACCCTATACAGGGGTTCGGGCACCGGGGAGCTGTTTTTT. Translated, it gives CATLYRGSGTGELFF.

V usage is TRBV29-1 and J usage is TRBJ2-5; 8 bases align to TRBD1. The CDR3 runs to 15 residues. From germline, CDR1 is SQVTM and CDR2 ANQGSEA. The junction had 8 bases not matched to a gene; V was cut back by 1 base and J by 4 bases. CDR3 sequence: CSVEGTGMFGETQYF. CDR3 coding DNA: TGCAGCGTTGAAGGGACAGGGATGTTTGGAGAGACCCAGTACTTC.

The V and J genes are TRBV5-1 and TRBJ2-3; TRBD2 agrees at 8 bases. The CDR3 has 15 amino acids. V lost 6 bases to trimming and J lost 1 base; unmatched junction nucleotides: 7. Germline CDR1 and CDR2: SGHRS and YFSETQ. CDR3 sequence: CASTTYGGGTDTQYF. The CDR3 bases are TGCGCCAGCACCACTTACGGGGGGGGCACAGATACGCAGTATTTT.

The V call is TRBV28, the J call TRBJ1-2; possible D gene TRBD1, 5 bases. Trimming left V 2 bases short and J 7 bases short, with 11 bases between. The length of the CDR3 is 13 residues. Germline-derived CDR1 and CDR2 are MDHEN and SYDVKM. This CDR3 is CASSLILRGGYTF. The CDR3 nucleotides read TGTGCCAGCAGTTTAATTCTGAGGGGTGGCTACACCTTC.

The chain employs TRBV5-1 and TRBJ1-2; D gene unclear. Trimming left V 0 bases short and J 0 bases short, with 9 bases between. CDR1 and CDR2 (germline): SGHRS, YFSETQ. This CDR3 has 15 amino acids. CDR3 in amino acids: CASSLAQLTNYGYTF. The CDR3 DNA sequence: TGCGCCAGCAGCTTGGCACAGCTAACTAACTATGGCTACACCTTC.

The V call is TRBV5-1, the J call TRBJ1-1; 8 nucleotides line up with TRBD1. The germline V gene has CDR1 SGHRS and CDR2 YFSETQ. V lost 2 bases, J lost 5 bases, and 5 bases stayed unmatched. CDR3 length equals 14 residues. CDR3 bases: TGCGCCAGCAGCTTCCAGGGGGCTGAAACTGAAGCTTTCTTT. This sequence encodes CASSFQGAETEAFF. The full variable domain, completed using reference TRBV5-1 and TRBJ1-1, is KAGVTQTPRYLIKTRGQQVTLSCSPISGHRSVSWYQQTPGQGLQFLFEYFSETQRNKGNFPGRFSGRQFSNSRSEMNVSTLELGDSALYLCASSFQGAETEAFFGQGTRLTVV.

The chain couples TRBV6-5 to TRBJ2-5; D possibly corresponds to TRBD1 (6 bases). The germline V and J ends were trimmed by 7 bases and 9 bases, with 21 bases remaining between them. The CDR3 runs 14 residues. Germline values: CDR1 MNHEY, CDR2 SVGAGI. Here the CDR3 reads CASNRDITAPAQYF. The CDR3, as DNA: TGTGCCAGCAATCGGGACATCACTGCGCCGGCCCAGTACTTC.